This passage covers 21 T cell receptor beta chains from one sample sequenced in a study of T cell responses to AZD1222 COVID-19 vaccine (dated by TCRdb to the early 2020s). The protocol used for the library was the immunoSEQ multiplex PCR assay. The source is immuneACCESS, and TCRdb retained only in-frame sequences with V and J called. Part of the clones is not carried over; for the studies checked, unresolved V genes explain less than half of this, and the remainder is unexplained. In this sample the table shows about 66,000 clones, approximately 90% of which occur a single time. The ten largest clones take up roughly 6.7% of the sample. Read against the paper, the sample's time point label means: about 28 days (+/-7) after the second vaccine dose. In the paper's terms, the treatment or condition label means: meningococcal conjugate vaccine given as trial control. The sample here was peripheral blood, taken 28 days after the second dose of the MenACWY control vaccine. The source is an adult who received the MenACWY meningococcal vaccine as a control.

The chain joins TRBV9 to TRBJ1-3; TRBD1 matches at 7 bases. With V trimmed by 5 bases and J by 2 bases, 4 bases remained unmatched. The CDR3 has 14 amino acids. From germline, CDR1 is SGDLS and CDR2 YYNGEE. The CDR3 DNA sequence: TGTGCCAGCAGGTTCGGGACAGCTGGAAACACCATATATTTT. Translated, it gives CASRFGTAGNTIYF.

On this clone itself: The same CDR3 is also encoded by other DNA sequences in this sample. The rearrangement uses TRBV19 and TRBJ1-2; D is unclear. This CDR3 has 14 amino acids. In germline, CDR1 is LNHDA, CDR2 SQIVND (reference sequence). V lost 7 bases and J lost 2, with 14 bases in between. The CDR3 is CASNKQGENYGYTF. In DNA form, the CDR3 reads TGTGCCAGTAACAAACAAGGAGAGAACTATGGCTACACCTTC.

V is TRBV10-3 and J is TRBJ2-1, with TRBD1 matching over 8 bases. CDR3 length equals 15 residues. Germline V CDR1 and CDR2: ENHRY, SYGVKD. V shed 7 bases and J 2 bases; nucleotides not matched to a gene: 7. The CDR3 nucleotides read TGTGCCATCAAGGGACCAGGGGGCCCCTACAATGAGCAGTTCTTC. This encodes CAIKGPGGPYNEQFF.

The chain links TRBV30 to TRBJ1-6; tentative D call: TRBD1 (6 bases). CDR1 and CDR2 from the germline V gene are GTSNPN and SVGIG (reference sequence). This CDR3 spans 14 amino acids. Trimming removed 4 bases from V and 7 bases from J, with 14 bases in between. This chain's CDR3 is CAWTRTVGNSPLHF. The CDR3 bases are TGTGCCTGGACCAGGACAGTGGGAAATTCACCCCTCCACTTT.

The chain joins TRBV5-4 to TRBJ2-3; tentatively, D is TRBD2 (6 bases). This CDR3 is built from 16 residues. The V gene lost 1 base and the J gene lost 1 base, with 13 bases spanning the gap. The germline V gene encodes CDR1 SGHNT and CDR2 YYREEE (reference sequence). The CDR3 here is CASSLRLASGTDTQYF. The CDR3 nucleotides read TGTGCCAGCAGCTTGAGGCTGGCTAGCGGCACAGATACGCAGTATTTT.

The chain is built from TRBV27 and TRBJ1-2; D not certain. V lost 5 bases, J lost 4 bases, and 11 bases lay in between. CDR1 is MNHEY, CDR2 SMNVEV, per germline (reference sequence). The CDR3 is 13 amino acids. CDR3 in DNA: TGTGCCAGCAGTGGGGATGGGCCCTATGGCTACACCTTC. Encoded protein: CASSGDGPYGYTF.

The chain has TRBV28 and TRBJ2-3, with D possibly matching TRBD1 (5 bases). The CDR3 covers 16 residues. Germline V gives CDR1 MDHEN, CDR2 SYDVKM. The germline V and J ends were trimmed by 3 bases and 4 bases, with 17 bases remaining between them. The CDR3 DNA is TGTGCCAGCAGTTTTACACAGGCGATCCTACCAGATACGCAGTATTTT. Encoded protein: CASSFTQAILPDTQYF.

The chain has TRBV3-1 (or the pseudogene TRBV3-2) and TRBJ2-1; D possibly corresponds to TRBD2 (5 bases). The CDR3 has 15 amino acids. Per the germline V gene, CDR1 is LGHDT and CDR2 is YNNKEL (reference sequence). Trimming pared 7 bases from V and 6 bases from J, leaving 19 bases between. The CDR3 sequence: CASTPDWNLGNEQFF. For the CDR3, the DNA is TGTGCCAGCACCCCGGACTGGAACCTAGGCAATGAGCAGTTCTTC.

V is TRBV27 and J is TRBJ1-1, with a tentative D call TRBD1 (5 bases). The CDR3 runs 15 residues. Trimming took 4 bases from V and 2 from J, leaving 14 bases between them. The V gene's germline CDR1 is MNHEY and CDR2 SMNVEV (reference sequence). The CDR3 region is CASSSPGRRNTEAFF. The CDR3 region has the DNA TGTGCCAGCAGTTCCCCGGGACGCAGAAACACTGAAGCTTTCTTT.

This chain joins TRBV19 and TRBJ2-2; 9 bases are shared with TRBD2. This CDR3 spans 17 amino acids. V dropped 5 bases and J dropped 3; count of bases not matched to a gene: 10. CDR1 is LNHDA and CDR2 is SQIVND in the germline V gene (reference sequence). For the CDR3, the DNA is TGTGCCAGTAGTTGGTCAGCGGGAGGCGTCGACACCGGGGAGCTGTTTTTT. It is translated as CASSWSAGGVDTGELFF.

A word on this clone: At the DNA level, this CDR3 is encoded by other sequences in the same sample as well. J is TRBJ2-6 and V is TRBV3-1 (or the pseudogene TRBV3-2); TRBD1 might be the D (5 bases). The CDR3 is made up of 15 amino acids. The V and J ends lost 1 base and 1 base respectively, with 5 bases between them. The V gene's germline CDR1 is LGHDT and CDR2 YNNKEL (reference sequence). The CDR3 region has the DNA TGTGCCAGCAGCCAAGCAGGGTCTGGGGCCAACGTCCTGACTTTC. Amino acid sequence: CASSQAGSGANVLTF.

The CDR3 sequence: CASAGQGGVYGYTF. Here the CDR3 DNA reads TGTGCCAGTGCGGGACAGGGGGGGGTCTATGGCTACACCTTC. The rearrangement uses TRBV19 and TRBJ1-2; 11 bases agree with TRBD1. The CDR3 covers 14 residues. The germline gives CDR1 LNHDA, CDR2 SQIVND (reference sequence). V lost 8 bases to trimming and J lost 4 bases; unmatched junction nucleotides: 6.

The V gene is TRBV19, the J gene TRBJ1-5; D may be TRBD1 (6 bases). V shed 5 bases and J shed 1 base, with 18 bases lying between them. The CDR3 has 17 residues. Looked up from germline, CDR1 is LNHDA and CDR2 is SQIVND (reference sequence). CDR3 in amino acids: CASSQQRGGHSNQPQHF. CDR3 nucleotide sequence: TGTGCCAGTAGTCAACAGAGAGGGGGACACAGCAATCAGCCCCAGCATTTT.

The CDR3: CAWSASDLTEAFF. The CDR3 coding sequence is TGTGCCTGGAGTGCATCCGACCTTACCGAAGCTTTCTTT. The chain employs TRBV30 and TRBJ1-1, with D unresolved. Germline V lookup: CDR1 GTSNPN, CDR2 SVGIG (reference sequence). V was pared by 1 base and J by 8 bases, with 14 bases between. The CDR3 runs 13 residues.

The chain recombines TRBV27 with TRBJ2-6; D may be TRBD1 or TRBD2 (5 bases each). V lost 10 bases, J lost 0 bases, and 19 bases lay in between. The CDR3 covers 17 residues. In germline, CDR1 is MNHEY, CDR2 SMNVEV (reference sequence). The CDR3 reads CATPSRGPNSGANVLTF. The DNA for the CDR3 is TGTGCCACGCCCAGCCGGGGCCCAAACTCTGGGGCCAACGTCCTGACTTTC.

The chain joins TRBV27 to TRBJ2-1; D is possibly TRBD2 (6 bases). Germline CDR1 reads MNHEY; CDR2 reads SMNVEV (reference sequence). The CDR3 has 15 residues. V lost 9 bases, J lost 2 bases, and 17 bases lay in between. The CDR3 DNA sequence: TGTGCCAGTTCCGAAGAAGCGGGCACCTACAATGAGCAGTTCTTC. It is translated as CASSEEAGTYNEQFF.

V is TRBV28 and J is TRBJ1-2, with D perhaps TRBD1 (5 bases). Germline V gene sequence: CDR1 MDHEN, CDR2 SYDVKM. The CDR3 runs 15 residues. The V end was cut by 3 bases, the J end by 3 bases, with 14 bases between. The CDR3 nucleotides read TGTGCCAGCAGTTTGGGGCCCGCCGAAGACTATGGCTACACCTTC. Translating it yields CASSLGPAEDYGYTF.

This chain uses TRBV30 with TRBJ2-5, with a possible D match to TRBD1 (6 bases). The ends were cut back, 5 bases at V and 2 bases at J, with 12 bases in the middle. The CDR3 length is 13 residues. CDR1 and CDR2 from the germline V gene are GTSNPN and SVGIG (reference sequence). The CDR3 DNA reads TGTGCCTGGGAACAGGGTGGACAAGAGACCCAGTACTTC. Encoded protein: CAWEQGGQETQYF.

The J gene is TRBJ1-1, the V gene TRBV29-1, with 9 bases fitting TRBD1. This CDR3 is 12 amino acids long. In germline, CDR1 is SQVTM, CDR2 ANQGSEA. The trim removed 7 bases at V and 6 bases at J, leaving 6 bases unmatched. In nucleotides, the CDR3 is TGCAGCGCGCACCGACAGGGGGCTGAAGCTTTCTTT. It codes for CSAHRQGAEAFF.

V usage is TRBV6-5 and J usage is TRBJ1-6, with no clear D. The CDR3 runs to 14 residues. With 6 bases removed from V and 2 bases from J, the gap between germline ends came to 8 bases. CDR1 and CDR2 from the germline V gene are MNHEY and SVGAGI. The CDR3: CASSLTPYNSPLHF. CDR3 in DNA: TGTGCCAGCAGCCTGACTCCCTATAATTCACCCCTCCACTTT.

The rearrangement joins TRBV12-3 or TRBV12-4 to TRBJ1-1; no clear D gene. V lost 3 bases to trimming and J lost 8 bases, with 4 bases between them. The CDR3 spans 10 residues. This CDR3 is CASSFPEAFF. The CDR3 DNA sequence: TGTGCCAGCAGTTTTCCGGAAGCTTTCTTT.